These 14 T cell receptor beta chains were sequenced from one sample in a study of T cell repertoires in cytomegalovirus infection. In TCRdb, the reads were re-called with MiXCR into one record per CDR3 protein. The sample has a few hundred thousand distinct CDR3 sequences, roughly 23% seen once. Sequencing was done on a sample of CD8+ T cells from PBMCs. These receptors were collected from a human donor in good health (CMV status not recorded). Some clones in this sample may be carry-over from other donors' samples.

This clonotype appeared a few times. The chain employs TRBV7-8 and TRBJ2-1; D perhaps matches TRBD1 (6 bases). Germline V gene data show CDR1 as SGHVS and CDR2 as FQNEAQ. The CDR3 totals 17 residues. The germline V and J ends were trimmed by 4 bases and 0 bases, with 16 bases remaining between them. The CDR3 DNA reads TGTGCCAGCAGCTGGGGCGTAGGGGGTAGCTCCTACAATGAGCAGTTCTTC. Translated: CASSWGVGGSSYNEQFF.

This clonotype was observed many times. This sequence joins TRBV7-2 and TRBJ2-7, with TRBD2 as a possible D gene (5 bases). CDR1 and CDR2 from the germline V gene are SGHTA and FQGNSA. The ends were cut back, 5 bases at V and 6 bases at J, with 11 bases in the middle. This CDR3 has 12 amino acids. The DNA for the CDR3 is TGTGCCAGCAGCCCCACGGGGAGCGAGCAGTACTTC. This sequence encodes CASSPTGSEQYF.

This clonotype was counted ten times or more. This chain connects TRBV19 to TRBJ2-6, with D unclear. CDR1 is LNHDA, CDR2 SQIVND, per germline (reference sequence). Trimming removed 2 bases from V and 0 bases from J, with 5 bases in between. This CDR3 comprises 15 residues. The CDR3 loop is CASSISSSGANVLTF. DNA for the CDR3: TGTGCCAGTAGTATATCGAGCTCTGGGGCCAACGTCCTGACTTTC.

This clonotype was seen a single time. The J gene is TRBJ1-2, the V gene TRBV6-1, with a weak D call TRBD1 (5 bases). This CDR3 has 14 residues. CDR1 is MNHNS, CDR2 SASEGT, per germline. The V end was cut by 8 bases, the J end by 4 bases, with 17 bases between. The CDR3 sequence is CASGSTGSLYGYTF. In DNA, the CDR3 is TGTGCCAGCGGTTCAACAGGAAGCCTCTATGGCTACACCTTC.

There are a few counts of this clonotype. A single base separates this from a much larger clone, so it may be a read error. The chain couples TRBV5-6 to TRBJ2-2, with D hard to call. CDR1 SGHDT and CDR2 YYEEEE come from the germline V gene. V lost 4 bases and J lost 0, with 4 bases in between. This CDR3 is 13 amino acids long. CDR3 residues: CASSITNTGELFF. The CDR3 nucleotides are TGTGCCAGCAGCATAACGAACACCGGGGAGCTGTTTTTT.

The rearrangement uses TRBV19 and TRBJ1-1, with TRBD1 matching over 7 bases. CDR1 and CDR2 from the germline V gene are LNHDA and SQIVND (reference sequence). The V segment lost 6 bases and the J segment 6 bases; nucleotides outside the gene matches: 10. This CDR3 comprises 14 residues. The CDR3 protein is CASRIGRQGPEAFF. The CDR3 region has the DNA TGTGCCAGTAGAATTGGACGACAGGGCCCTGAAGCTTTCTTT. Variable domain in full (rest from reference TRBV19 and TRBJ1-1): DGGITQSPKYLFRKEGQNVTLSCEQNLNHDAMYWYRQDPGQGLRLIYYSQIVNDFQKGDIAEGYSVSREKKESFPLTVTSAQKNPTAFYLCASRIGRQGPEAFFGQGTRLTVV.

The sample holds many counts of this clonotype. The V and J genes are TRBV4-1 and TRBJ2-5, with 14 bases aligning to TRBD2. After removal of 4 bases from V and 1 base from J, the junction contained 5 bases not matched to a gene. Germline assignment: CDR1 MGHRA and CDR2 YSYEKL. This CDR3 has 17 residues. CDR3 bases: TGCGCCAGCAGCCCCGGACTAGCGGGGGGTTTCCAAGAGACCCAGTACTTC. It encodes CASSPGLAGGFQETQYF.

This clonotype appeared a few times. The chain joins TRBV29-1 to TRBJ2-2; D is possibly TRBD1 or TRBD2 (5 bases each). With 6 bases removed from V and 1 base from J, the gap between germline ends came to 9 bases. Looked up from germline, CDR1 is SQVTM and CDR2 is ANQGSEA. There are 13 residues in the CDR3. The CDR3 is CSVRDGNTGELFF. The CDR3 bases are TGCAGCGTCCGGGACGGGAACACCGGGGAGCTGTTTTTT.

The chain links TRBV11-2 to TRBJ2-5; TRBD2 aligns across 12 bases. V lost 4 bases and J lost 5; bases outside the gene matches: 5. The CDR3 sequence is 15 residues long. Germline V gene lookup returns CDR1 SGHAT and CDR2 FQNNGV. CDR3: CASSWRLAGEETQYF. The CDR3 DNA reads TGTGCCAGCAGCTGGAGACTAGCGGGAGAGGAGACCCAGTACTTC.

The chain combines TRBV2 with TRBJ1-4; D not resolved. Trimming left V 7 bases short and J 8 bases short, with 11 bases between. The CDR3 length is 12 residues. The germline V gene has CDR1 SNHLY and CDR2 FYNNEI. In nucleotides, the CDR3 is TGTGCCAGCACCGATCAACGGGAAAAACTGTTTTTT. It specifies CASTDQREKLFF.

Only a few counts were recorded for this clonotype. CDR3 loop: CASTRDRYTDTQYF. DNA of the CDR3: TGTGCCAGCACCAGGGACAGATACACAGATACGCAGTATTTT. The rearrangement uses TRBV2 and TRBJ2-3, with TRBD1 identical over 7 bases. The J segment lost 2 bases and the V segment lost 7 bases, leaving 6 bases of the junction unmatched. This CDR3 contains 14 residues. The germline CDR1 and CDR2 sequences are SNHLY and FYNNEI.

V usage is TRBV27 and J usage is TRBJ1-2; a possible D gene is TRBD1 (6 bases). In germline, CDR1 is MNHEY, CDR2 SMNVEV (reference sequence). This CDR3 is 14 amino acids long. Trimming pared 10 bases from V and 1 base from J, leaving 16 bases between. As DNA, the CDR3 is TGTGCCACCGCTACAGGGCCTGTTAACTATGGCTACACCTTC. This sequence encodes CATATGPVNYGYTF.

The rearrangement joins TRBV6-6 to TRBJ2-1; no clear D gene. V was pared by 5 bases and J by 0 bases, with 14 bases between. The CDR3 consists of 16 residues. CDR1 MNHNY and CDR2 SVGAGI come from the germline V gene (reference sequence). CDR3 region: CASSELASYSYNEQFF. CDR3 sequence (DNA): TGTGCCAGCAGTGAGTTAGCCAGCTACTCCTACAATGAGCAGTTCTTC.

The table lists this clonotype with many counts. The chain combines TRBV2 with TRBJ2-5; TRBD2 matches at 7 bases. The CDR3 length is 17 residues. In germline, CDR1 is SNHLY, CDR2 FYNNEI. The J segment lost 0 bases and the V segment lost 3 bases, leaving 10 bases of the junction unmatched. The CDR3 loop reads CASSDSLAVYDQETQYF. The CDR3, as DNA: TGTGCCAGCAGTGATTCGCTAGCGGTATACGACCAAGAGACCCAGTACTTC.